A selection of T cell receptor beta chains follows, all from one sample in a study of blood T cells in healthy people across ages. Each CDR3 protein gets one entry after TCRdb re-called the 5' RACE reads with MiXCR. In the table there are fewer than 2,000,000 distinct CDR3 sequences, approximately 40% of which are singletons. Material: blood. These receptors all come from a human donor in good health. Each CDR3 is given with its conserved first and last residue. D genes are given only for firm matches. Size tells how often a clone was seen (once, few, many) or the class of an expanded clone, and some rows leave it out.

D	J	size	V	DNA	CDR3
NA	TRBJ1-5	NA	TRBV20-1	TGCAGTGCCGGGGACGGCAATCAGCCCCAGCATTTT	CSAGDGNQPQHF
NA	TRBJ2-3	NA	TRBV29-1	TGCAGCGTTGGAGGGGAGCCTTCTGGGGGAGATACGCAGTATTTT	CSVGGEPSGGDTQYF
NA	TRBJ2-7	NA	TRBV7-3	TGTGCCAGCAGCCTACAGGTGACTAATGAGCAGTACTTC	CASSLQVTNEQYF
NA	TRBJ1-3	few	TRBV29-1	TGCAGCGTTGAAGACCCTGGAAACACCATATATTTT	CSVEDPGNTIYF
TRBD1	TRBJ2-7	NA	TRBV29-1	TGCAGCGTAACAGGGGGCCCCCACGAGCAGTACTTC	CSVTGGPHEQYF
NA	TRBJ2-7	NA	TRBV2	TGTGCCGGTCGGAGGTTGTCCTACGAGCAGTACTTC	CAGRRLSYEQYF
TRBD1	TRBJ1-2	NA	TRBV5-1	TGCGCCAGCAGCGGGACAGGGAGTGGCTATGGCTACACCTTC	CASSGTGSGYGYTF
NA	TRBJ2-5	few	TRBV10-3	TGTGCCGCCGCTGGACCTCTTGAAGAGACCCAGTACTTC	CAAAGPLEETQYF
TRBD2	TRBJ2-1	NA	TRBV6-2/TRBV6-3	TGTGCCAGCAGTTACCCGAAGGCGGGCACTAGCGGGGCGTTGGGTGAGCAGTTCTTC	CASSYPKAGTSGALGEQFF
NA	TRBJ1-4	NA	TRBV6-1	TGTGCCAGCACCGCGGGAGGGTATAGTGAAAAACTGTTTTTT	CASTAGGYSEKLFF
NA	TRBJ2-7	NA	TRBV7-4	TGTACCAGCAACCCTCCAGGTGGGGGTTACGAGCAGTACTTC	CTSNPPGGGYEQYF
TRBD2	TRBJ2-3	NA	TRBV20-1	TGCAGTGCTAGTAGAATAGCGGGGGACGGGGCAGATACGCAGTATTTT	CSASRIAGDGADTQYF
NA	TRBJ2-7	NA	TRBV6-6	TGTGCCAGCAGTTACTTCGGGGGCAACGAGCAGTACTTC	CASSYFGGNEQYF
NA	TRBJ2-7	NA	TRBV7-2	TGTGCCGGCAGCCCCGATGCCTCCTACGAGCGGTACTTC	CAGSPDASYERYF
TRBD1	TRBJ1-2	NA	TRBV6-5	TGTGCCAGCAGGTATCGGACAGGGGATGGCTACACCTTC	CASRYRTGDGYTF
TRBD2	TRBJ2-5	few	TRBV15	TGTGCCACCAGCAAAGGGAGCGGGGGATTACTCGAGACCCAGTACTTC	CATSKGSGGLLETQYF
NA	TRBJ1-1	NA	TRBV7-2	TGTGCCAGCAGCCCTACTCTCGGGACCATGGAAGCTTTCTTT	CASSPTLGTMEAFF
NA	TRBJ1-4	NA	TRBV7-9	TGTGCCAGCAGCCCCACCTCAACTAATGAAAAACTGTTTTTT	CASSPTSTNEKLFF
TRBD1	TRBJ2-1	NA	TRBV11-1	TGTGCCAGCAGCAACCGGGACAGCGAGCAGTTCTTC	CASSNRDSEQFF
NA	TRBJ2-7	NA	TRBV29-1	TGCAGCGTTGTGGGGGGGGATCCACAGGGGATCTACGAGCAGTACTTC	CSVVGGDPQGIYEQYF
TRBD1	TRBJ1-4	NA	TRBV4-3	TGCGCCAGCAGCCCCGGAACTCCGGGACAGCCGAATGAAAAACTGTTTTTT	CASSPGTPGQPNEKLFF
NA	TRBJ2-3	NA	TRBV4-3	TGCGCCAGCAGAGCGACAGTAAGCACAGATACGCAGTATTTT	CASRATVSTDTQYF
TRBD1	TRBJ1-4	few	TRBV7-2	TGTGCCAGCAGCCTCCAGGGACAGGGGGCCCTAAATGAAAAACTGTTTTTT	CASSLQGQGALNEKLFF
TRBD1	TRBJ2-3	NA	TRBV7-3	TGTGCCAGCAGCTTAATCGTCCAGGGGGAATTACTGACAGATACGCAGTATTTT	CASSLIVQGELLTDTQYF
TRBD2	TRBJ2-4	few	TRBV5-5	TGTGCCAGCAGCACCGGGACTAGCGGGGCCGGAGACATTCAGTACTTC	CASSTGTSGAGDIQYF
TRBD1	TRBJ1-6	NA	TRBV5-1	TGCGCCAGCAGCACCCAAGGACAGGGGGCTAATTCACCCCTCCACTTT	CASSTQGQGANSPLHF
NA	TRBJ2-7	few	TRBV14	TGTGCCAGCAGCCAAGGACACGGAATTACCTACGAGCAGTACTTC	CASSQGHGITYEQYF
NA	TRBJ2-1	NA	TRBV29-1	TGCAGCGTTGAAGGTCAGGGATTCAATGAGCAGTTCTTC	CSVEGQGFNEQFF
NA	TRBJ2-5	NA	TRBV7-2	TGTGCCAGCAGTAGAGATAGAAGGGAGACCCAGTACTTC	CASSRDRRETQYF
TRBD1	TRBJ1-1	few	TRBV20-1	TGCAGTGCAACCCCCCCAGGGGGATACACTGAAGCTTTCTTT	CSATPPGGYTEAFF
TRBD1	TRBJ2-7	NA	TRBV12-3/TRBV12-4	TGTGCCAGCAGTCGACAGGGGACAACCTACGAGCAGTACTTC	CASSRQGTTYEQYF
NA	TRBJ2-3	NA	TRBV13	TGTGCCAGCAACAATAGCACAGATACGCAGTATTTT	CASNNSTDTQYF